Below, 18 T cell receptor beta chains from the same sample are listed, as sequenced in a study of blood T cells in healthy people across ages. Then a second PCR, running roughly 7 to 11 cycles, was carried out with a sample-barcoded 5' primer and a J-beta primer mix. Each CDR3 protein gets one entry after TCRdb re-called the 5' RACE reads with MiXCR. The profile covers approximately 490,000 distinct CDR3 sequences, with nearly 25% appearing a single time and just over 8.5% taken by the ten largest. The sample also formed part of further work on T cells of mothers and their children.

Material for sequencing was blood. The source is a boy aged 10-17 years in good health.

A few counts support this clonotype. The chain employs TRBV28 and TRBJ2-4; no clear D. Germline V gene sequence: CDR1 MDHEN, CDR2 SYDVKM. V shed 6 bases and J shed 8 bases, with 17 bases lying between them. The CDR3 contains 14 residues. CDR3 sequence reads: CASSYSRLKDIQYF. The CDR3 coding sequence is TGTGCCAGCAGCTACAGCCGTTTGAAGGACATTCAGTACTTC.

This clonotype was seen only a few times. V is TRBV11-2 and J is TRBJ1-1; D not resolved. CDR1 and CDR2 (germline): SGHAT, FQNNGV. This CDR3 contains 14 residues. V dropped 7 bases and J dropped 0 bases, with 12 bases sitting between them. CDR3 loop: CASNLFDVNTEAFF. The CDR3 DNA reads TGTGCCAGCAACCTCTTCGACGTGAACACTGAAGCTTTCTTT.

This clonotype occurred a few times. V gene TRBV27 combines with J gene TRBJ2-3, with D perhaps matching TRBD1 or TRBD2 (5 bases each). V was shortened by 0 bases and J by 5 bases, with 15 bases between the two germline ends. CDR3 length: 16 amino acids. The V gene's germline CDR1 is MNHEY and CDR2 SMNVEV (reference sequence). The CDR3 DNA follows: TGTGCCAGCAGTTTATCTTCCTCTACGGGGCTAGATACGCAGTATTTT. Translating it yields CASSLSSSTGLDTQYF.

This clonotype showed up just a few times. The chain joins TRBV7-6 to TRBJ2-5; 8 bases align to TRBD1. The DNA matches TRBJ2-7 better at its end, which makes the J call doubtful. The CDR3 is 15 amino acids. Germline CDR1 is SGHVS and CDR2 is FNYEAQ. The CDR3 spells CASSSYRGSSYEQYF. The CDR3 DNA reads TGTGCCAGCAGCTCCTACAGGGGGAGTTCCTACGAGCAGTACTTC.

CDR3 nucleotide sequence: TGCGCCAGCAGCCAACGACCGGGGGGGGAGACCCAGTACTTC. Encoded protein: CASSQRPGGETQYF. J is TRBJ2-5 and V is TRBV4-1; 8 bases are shared with TRBD2. This CDR3 contains 14 residues. The ends lost 2 bases at V and 5 bases at J; junction bases unmatched: 4. Germline CDR1 MGHRA, CDR2 YSYEKL.

This clonotype has just a few counts. This chain joins TRBV4-1 and TRBJ1-1; D is unclear. V was clipped by 2 bases and J by 3 bases, with 13 bases between them. CDR3 size: 15 residues. Per the germline V gene, CDR1 is MGHRA and CDR2 is YSYEKL. The DNA of the CDR3 is TGCGCCAGCAGCCAATACTCGGGCGAGGACACTGAAGCTTTCTTT. It is translated as CASSQYSGEDTEAFF.

The sample holds a few counts of this clonotype. The J gene is TRBJ2-5, the V gene TRBV20-1, with 7 bases fitting TRBD2. The end of the DNA aligns better with TRBJ2-1, so the J call may be wrong. This CDR3 is built from 16 residues. Germline lookup yields CDR1 DFQATT and CDR2 SNEGSKA (reference sequence). The CDR3 DNA sequence: TGCAGTGCTAGAGATCAGGCGGGAGCAGCCTACAATGAGCAGTTCTTC. Protein product: CSARDQAGAAYNEQFF.

The chain is built from TRBV11-2 and TRBJ2-7, with a weak D call TRBD2 (6 bases). The CDR3 is 12 residues long. Germline V gives CDR1 SGHAT, CDR2 FQNNGV. The V end was cut by 0 bases, the J end by 9 bases, with 9 bases between. The CDR3 bases are TGTGCCAGCAGCTTAGATTCGCGGGGGCAGTACTTC. The encoded protein is CASSLDSRGQYF.

A note on this clonotype: Likely a read error: the CDR3 ends without its conserved phenylalanine or tryptophan. V and J are TRBV5-1 and TRBJ2-5, with D possibly matching TRBD1 (5 bases). This CDR3 is 14 amino acids long. V lost 7 bases to trimming and J lost 2 bases, with 15 bases between them. Germline V lookup: CDR1 SGHRS, CDR2 YFSETQ. The CDR3 region is CASREGAGQETQYV. The CDR3 nucleotides read TGCGCCAGCCGCGAAGGGGCAGGGCAAGAGACCCAGTACGTC.

This clonotype was detected a few times. The CDR3 DNA reads as TGTGCCAGCAGCTGGGTGGCGAACACTGAAGCTTTCTTT. Translated: CASSWVANTEAFF. The chain recombines TRBV11-2 with TRBJ1-1; D is unresolved. Trimming took 4 bases from V and 1 from J, leaving 7 bases between them. The V gene's germline CDR1 is SGHAT and CDR2 FQNNGV. This CDR3 has 13 amino acids.

This clonotype was seen only a few times. The CDR3 region has the DNA TGTGCCAGCAGCCCAACTAGCCTCGTTTTCACAGATACGCAGTATTTT. Translated: CASSPTSLVFTDTQYF. The chain employs TRBV7-2 and TRBJ2-3; TRBD2 is a possible D gene (6 bases). This CDR3 region has 16 residues. V was clipped by 5 bases and J by 2 bases, with 17 bases between them. Germline CDR1 and CDR2: SGHTA and FQGNSA.

The V call is TRBV24-1, the J call TRBJ1-4; D may be TRBD1 (5 bases). Trimming took off 7 bases at V and 0 bases at J, with 11 bases between the two ends. This CDR3 comprises 15 residues. Germline V gives CDR1 KGHDR, CDR2 SFDVKD. CDR3 protein: CATSDSDTTNEKLFF. The CDR3 nucleotides read TGTGCCACCAGCGACAGCGATACAACTAATGAAAAACTGTTTTTT.

This clonotype was recorded a few times. The chain uses TRBV7-2 and TRBJ1-4, with D hard to call. Trimming took 3 bases from V and 1 from J, leaving 6 bases between them. Germline CDR1 is SGHTA and CDR2 is FQGNSA. CDR3 length: 14 residues. The CDR3 loop is CASSFGITNEKLFF. CDR3 nucleotide sequence: TGTGCCAGCAGCTTCGGGATAACTAATGAAAAACTGTTTTTT.

The chain combines TRBV7-2 with TRBJ1-5; D may be TRBD1 (5 bases). V was cut by 1 base and J by 6 bases, with 7 bases left in between. This CDR3 is 13 amino acids long. Germline V gives CDR1 SGHTA, CDR2 FQGNSA. The chain's CDR3 is CASSLGGVQPQHF. CDR3 in DNA: TGTGCCAGCAGCTTAGGGGGGGTTCAGCCCCAGCATTTT.

A few counts support this clonotype. This chain connects TRBV29-1 to TRBJ1-2; no reliable D call. There are 14 residues in the CDR3. CDR1 and CDR2 from the germline V gene are SQVTM and ANQGSEA. Trimming shortened V by 6 bases and J by 7 bases, and 21 bases separated the two germline ends. The CDR3 loop is CSVDGGAGSSGYTF. The CDR3 DNA reads TGCAGCGTGGACGGAGGCGCCGGATCTAGTGGCTACACCTTC.

This clonotype was seen only a few times. The V and J genes are TRBV7-9 and TRBJ1-4, with a possible D match to TRBD1 (5 bases). In germline, CDR1 is SEHNR, CDR2 FQNEAQ (reference sequence). The CDR3 has 20 residues. Trimming removed 1 base at V and 2 bases at J, with 23 bases between. DNA for the CDR3: TGTGCCAGCAGCTTAGTTTTTTGGGACCGAGGGATAGGGACTAATGAAAAACTGTTTTTT. It specifies CASSLVFWDRGIGTNEKLFF.

J is TRBJ1-4 and V is TRBV6-5; D not resolved. Germline V CDR1 and CDR2: MNHEY, SVGAGI. CDR3 size: 16 residues. The ends were cut back, 2 bases at V and 6 bases at J, with 16 bases in the middle. The CDR3 loop is CASSYRLQAADEKLFF. CDR3 sequence (DNA): TGTGCCAGCAGTTACCGTCTCCAGGCAGCGGATGAAAAACTGTTTTTT.

The table lists this clonotype with a few counts. The chain links TRBV4-1 to TRBJ2-5; D gene ambiguous. The CDR3 spans 14 residues. The V gene lost 1 base and the J gene lost 11 bases, with 17 bases spanning the gap. Looked up from germline, CDR1 is MGHRA and CDR2 is YSYEKL. The CDR3 region has the DNA TGCGCCAGCAGCCAAGTCGGGTCGGCAGGAGAGCAGTACTTC. Protein sequence: CASSQVGSAGEQYF.